This passage covers 29 T cell receptor beta chains from one sample sequenced in a study of T cell repertoires in cytomegalovirus infection. These receptors lack a known antigen. MiXCR was run by TCRdb on the reads, yielding one entry per CDR3 protein. The sample lists roughly 700,000 distinct CDR3 sequences, around 32% occurring once. This material consisted of cultured PBMCs, taken from culture after CMV antigen stimulation. These receptors were obtained from a human donor in good health (CMV status not recorded). Some clones in this sample may be carry-over from other donors' samples.

This clonotype has a handful of counts. V is TRBV27 and J is TRBJ2-7, with TRBD1 matching over 7 bases. The V gene's germline CDR1 is MNHEY and CDR2 SMNVEV (reference sequence). The CDR3 has 12 amino acids. V lost 5 bases and J lost 7; bases outside the gene matches: 5. CDR3 protein: CASSSTGVEQYF. As DNA, the CDR3 is TGTGCCAGCAGTAGCACAGGGGTTGAGCAGTACTTC.

Ten or more counts support this clonotype. The chain is built from TRBV7-2 and TRBJ2-3; TRBD2 is a possible D gene (6 bases). The CDR3 covers 15 residues. Trimming took off 3 bases at V and 8 bases at J, with 18 bases between the two ends. CDR1 is SGHTA, CDR2 FQGNSA, per germline. This CDR3 reads CASSLSSGAYGTQYF. The CDR3, as DNA: TGTGCCAGCAGCTTGAGTAGCGGCGCCTATGGTACGCAGTATTTT.

This clonotype was recorded a few times. V usage is TRBV20-1 and J usage is TRBJ1-1, with 10 positions matching TRBD1. Germline V gene sequence: CDR1 DFQATT, CDR2 SNEGSKA (reference sequence). The CDR3 loop spans 13 amino acids. The V segment lost 3 bases and the J segment 4 bases; nucleotides outside the gene matches: 2. This chain's CDR3 is CSASRTGGTEAFF. The CDR3 DNA sequence: TGCAGTGCTAGCCGGACAGGGGGCACTGAAGCTTTCTTT.

The rearrangement joins TRBV27 to TRBJ2-5; perhaps TRBD1 as D (6 bases). V was trimmed by 3 bases and J by 3 bases, leaving 14 bases between them. From germline, CDR1 is MNHEY and CDR2 SMNVEV (reference sequence). This CDR3 contains 15 residues. This chain's CDR3 is CASSFLDRRKETQYF. The CDR3 nucleotides read TGTGCCAGCAGTTTCCTAGACAGGCGAAAAGAGACCCAGTACTTC.

This clonotype showed up just a few times. The rearrangement joins TRBV12-3 or TRBV12-4 to TRBJ1-1; D remains unclear. The V end was cut by 10 bases, the J end by 3 bases, with 12 bases between. The CDR3 is 12 residues long. Here the CDR3 reads CATRGEHTEAFF. The DNA for the CDR3 is TGTGCCACCCGCGGGGAACACACTGAAGCTTTCTTT.

The rearrangement links TRBV28 to TRBJ2-7; D is unresolved. V lost 2 bases, J lost 2 bases, and 7 bases lay in between. The CDR3 length is 13 residues. Germline V gene data show CDR1 as MDHEN and CDR2 as SYDVKM. CDR3 sequence (DNA): TGTGCCAGCAGTTTAGACTTCGCCTACGAGCAGTACTTC. Translation: CASSLDFAYEQYF.

This clonotype was seen many times. The chain has TRBV6-1 and TRBJ2-7; a possible D gene is TRBD2 (7 bases). The germline gives CDR1 MNHNS, CDR2 SASEGT. V dropped 5 bases and J dropped 3 bases, with 20 bases sitting between them. The CDR3 sequence is 16 residues long. As DNA, the CDR3 is TGTGCCAGCAGTTCGACACGAGGGGGGGGCTTCTACGAGCAGTACTTC. This translates into CASSSTRGGGFYEQYF.

V and J are TRBV5-6 and TRBJ2-3, with 7 bases lining up with TRBD2. This CDR3 comprises 16 residues. Germline loops: CDR1 SGHDT, CDR2 YYEEEE. Germline trimming cut 6 bases from V and 8 bases from J; bases unmatched to any gene: 18. Here the CDR3 DNA reads TGTGCCAGCACCCCCTGGAATCGAGCGGGAATTGGTACGCAGTATTTT. It is translated as CASTPWNRAGIGTQYF.

This clonotype was counted between two and nine times. The CDR3 DNA follows: TGTGCCAGCAGTGGGACTAGCGGGGTCAATGAGCAGTTCTTC. This sequence encodes CASSGTSGVNEQFF. This chain joins TRBV2 and TRBJ2-1, with 12 bases lining up with TRBD2. The CDR3 loop spans 14 amino acids. J lost 6 bases, V lost 4 bases, and 1 base had no gene match. CDR1 is SNHLY, CDR2 FYNNEI, per germline.

This clonotype was counted only a few times. The chain couples TRBV5-1 to TRBJ1-1, with D possibly matching TRBD1 (6 bases). CDR3 size: 19 residues. Trimming removed 0 bases from V and 8 bases from J, with 29 bases in between. The germline CDR1 and CDR2 sequences are SGHRS and YFSETQ. The chain's CDR3 is CASSLEGTQLLFGELEAFF. The CDR3 DNA follows: TGCGCCAGCAGCTTGGAGGGGACACAGCTTCTTTTTGGGGAACTGGAAGCTTTCTTT. The entire variable domain, with the rest obtained from reference TRBV5-1 and TRBJ1-1, is as follows: KAGVTQTPRYLIKTRGQQVTLSCSPISGHRSVSWYQQTPGQGLQFLFEYFSETQRNKGNFPGRFSGRQFSNSRSEMNVSTLELGDSALYLCASSLEGTQLLFGELEAFFGQGTRLTVV.

This clonotype occurred a few times. V usage is TRBV7-8 and J usage is TRBJ2-3; TRBD2 matches 7 bases. CDR3 length equals 16 residues. Germline V gene data show CDR1 as SGHVS and CDR2 as FQNEAQ. V lost 3 bases, J lost 5 bases, and 11 bases stayed unmatched. Here the CDR3 DNA reads TGTGCCAGCAGCTTGGGGCGGCTGGGGAGGGGAGATACGCAGTATTTT. This sequence encodes CASSLGRLGRGDTQYF.

The V and J genes are TRBV5-1 and TRBJ2-7, with D perhaps matching TRBD2 (5 bases). Germline assignment: CDR1 SGHRS and CDR2 YFSETQ. There are 16 residues in the CDR3. Trimming shortened V by 0 bases and J by 3 bases, and 16 bases separated the two germline ends. The CDR3 DNA reads as TGCGCCAGCAGCTTGGCCTCCGGGATGAGAGTCTACGAGCAGTACTTC. Amino acid sequence: CASSLASGMRVYEQYF.

This chain connects TRBV7-2 to TRBJ2-5; 7 nucleotides agree with TRBD1. Losses at the gene ends were 8 bases for V and 3 bases for J; bases not matched to a gene: 9. The CDR3 loop spans 14 amino acids. Germline V CDR1 and CDR2: SGHTA, FQGNSA. The CDR3 spells CASSSGGRKETQYF. DNA for the CDR3: TGTGCCAGCTCGTCAGGGGGACGCAAAGAGACCCAGTACTTC.

The V gene is TRBV19, the J gene TRBJ1-2; D not certain. Between the trimmed V and J ends, which lost 1 base and 6 bases, there was a span of 18 bases. CDR1 LNHDA and CDR2 SQIVND come from the germline V gene (reference sequence). This CDR3 contains 16 residues. CDR3 loop: CASSIAGVGVTNGYTF. CDR3 bases: TGTGCCAGTAGTATAGCCGGCGTTGGGGTGACGAATGGCTACACCTTC.

The chain combines TRBV20-1 with TRBJ1-4; D might be TRBD1 (5 bases). Trimming stripped 6 bases from V and 5 bases from J, with 16 bases between. The CDR3 is 14 residues long. CDR1 is DFQATT, CDR2 SNEGSKA, per germline (reference sequence). CDR3 DNA sequence: TGCAGTGCCCCGGGGGGACTGACCAATGAAAAACTGTTTTTT. As protein: CSAPGGLTNEKLFF.

In this sample, this clonotype turned up a few times. The chain uses TRBV7-4 and TRBJ1-5, with 7 positions matching TRBD1. V trimming: 5 bases; J trimming: 5 bases; junction bases outside the gene matches: 9. The CDR3 has 15 residues. Germline assignment: CDR1 SGHVT and CDR2 SQSDAQ. CDR3 coding DNA: TGTGCCAGCAGCCGTACGGGACAGCCTGATCAGCCCCAGCATTTT. Protein sequence: CASSRTGQPDQPQHF.

This clonotype has just a few counts. This CDR3 is CASTRPGQGIYEQYF. The CDR3, as DNA: TGTGCCAGCACCCGACCGGGACAGGGTATCTACGAGCAGTACTTC. The J gene is TRBJ2-7, the V gene TRBV6-2 or TRBV6-3; TRBD1 aligns across 9 bases. Unmatched junction bases numbered 10, after V lost 7 bases and J lost 3 bases. This CDR3 is 15 amino acids long. CDR1 is MNHEY and CDR2 is SVGEGT in the germline V gene.

This clonotype has a handful of counts. V and J are TRBV6-2 or TRBV6-3 and TRBJ2-6, with TRBD1 matching over 8 bases. Germline CDR1 reads MNHEY; CDR2 reads SVGEGT. The V gene end was trimmed by 5 bases and the J gene end by 4 bases; junction bases not matched to a gene: 4. This CDR3 comprises 15 residues. Written as DNA, the CDR3 is TGTGCCAGCAGTCCCAGGGGGCGGGGGGCCAACGTCCTGACTTTC. This sequence encodes CASSPRGRGANVLTF.

The table lists this clonotype with a few counts. V usage is TRBV23-1 and J usage is TRBJ2-1; the match to TRBD2 covers 16 bases. TRBV23-1 is an ORF, and what it does is uncertain. This CDR3 spans 17 amino acids. The J segment lost 8 bases and the V segment lost 5 bases, leaving 9 bases of the junction unmatched. The CDR3 region is CASSSPGTSGGDYEQFF. CDR3 coding DNA: TGCGCCAGCAGTTCTCCCGGGACTAGCGGGGGGGACTATGAGCAGTTCTTC.

This rearrangement joins TRBV6-1 to TRBJ2-2; a possible D gene is TRBD2 (5 bases). The V gene's germline CDR1 is MNHNS and CDR2 SASEGT. The length of the CDR3 is 14 residues. The V end was cut by 8 bases, the J end by 4 bases, with 14 bases between. The CDR3 DNA sequence: TGTGCCAGCCACCCCGGGGTGACCACCGGGGAGCTGTTTTTT. Translation: CASHPGVTTGELFF.

The gene calls are TRBV5-1 and TRBJ2-7; tentative D call: TRBD2 (6 bases). From germline, CDR1 is SGHRS and CDR2 YFSETQ. This CDR3 has 15 amino acids. V lost 0 bases and J lost 6, with 16 bases in between. CDR3 loop: CASSLAAGKDSEQYF. The CDR3 DNA sequence: TGCGCCAGCAGCTTGGCCGCGGGGAAGGACTCCGAGCAGTACTTC. The whole variable domain, remainder taken from reference TRBV5-1 and TRBJ2-7, is KAGVTQTPRYLIKTRGQQVTLSCSPISGHRSVSWYQQTPGQGLQFLFEYFSETQRNKGNFPGRFSGRQFSNSRSEMNVSTLELGDSALYLCASSLAAGKDSEQYFGPGTRLTVT.

A remark on this clonotype: The junction shows a germline mismatch at one end, possibly a read error. The chain carries TRBV18 and TRBJ2-7; 9 nucleotides align to TRBD1. Germline V CDR1 and CDR2: KGHSH, LQKENI. This CDR3 spans 16 amino acids. The CDR3 nucleotides are TGTGCCAGCTCACCATACCGGGACAGGGTTGTTTACGGGCAGTACTTC. Translating it yields CASSPYRDRVVYGQYF.

This clonotype was seen only a few times. The CDR3 is CASSLTYHEQFF. CDR3 in DNA: TGTGCCAGCAGTCTAACATATCATGAGCAGTTCTTC. The chain uses TRBV12-3 or TRBV12-4 and TRBJ2-1; D is unclear. The V and J ends lost 5 bases and 8 bases respectively, with 10 bases between them. The CDR3 runs 12 residues.

This clonotype was detected only a few times. The chain carries TRBV11-2 and TRBJ2-7; 8 nucleotides line up with TRBD2. Germline CDR1 SGHAT, CDR2 FQNNGV. The CDR3 totals 16 residues. V lost 4 bases and J lost 4; bases outside the gene matches: 12. CDR3 region: CASSSGTGTRVYEQYF. The CDR3 nucleotides read TGTGCCAGCAGCTCCGGGACCGGGACTAGAGTTTACGAGCAGTACTTC.

This clonotype has only one observation. The genes are TRBV4-3 and TRBJ2-1; D is uncertain. Germline loops: CDR1 LGHNA, CDR2 YSLEER. The CDR3 contains 15 residues. Between the trimmed V and J ends, which lost 0 bases and 4 bases, there was a span of 10 bases. The CDR3 sequence: CASSQDSARYNEQFF. The CDR3 bases are TGCGCCAGCAGCCAAGATTCGGCTAGATACAATGAGCAGTTCTTC.

The chain employs TRBV5-1 and TRBJ1-1; TRBD1 is a possible D gene (5 bases). The CDR3 has 13 amino acids. V was shortened by 3 bases and J by 10 bases, with 16 bases between the two germline ends. From germline, CDR1 is SGHRS and CDR2 YFSETQ. CDR3 amino acids: CASSSMSGYGAFF. In DNA form, the CDR3 reads TGCGCCAGCAGCTCCATGTCAGGGTACGGAGCTTTCTTT.

The chain has TRBV20-1 and TRBJ1-5, with D maybe TRBD1 (5 bases). The germline CDR1 and CDR2 sequences are DFQATT and SNEGSKA (reference sequence). This CDR3 is 13 amino acids long. Between the trimmed V and J ends, which lost 5 bases and 4 bases, there was a span of 12 bases. DNA of the CDR3: TGCAGTGCTCAAGGGGTTGGGAATCAGCCCCAGCATTTT. Its translation is CSAQGVGNQPQHF.

This clonotype was observed a few times. V and J are TRBV25-1 and TRBJ1-5, with no clear D. CDR1 and CDR2 from the germline V gene are MGHDK and SYGVNS. This CDR3 is built from 14 residues. The ends were cut back, 1 base at V and 0 bases at J, with 4 bases in the middle. The CDR3 coding sequence is TGTGCCAGCAGTGAATCCAGTAGCAATCAGCCCCAGCATTTT. Translating it yields CASSESSSNQPQHF.

V gene TRBV7-2 combines with J gene TRBJ2-5, with D possibly called TRBD1 or TRBD2 (5 bases each). The CDR3 is 14 amino acids. Trimming took off 2 bases at V and 5 bases at J, with 12 bases between the two ends. From germline, CDR1 is SGHTA and CDR2 FQGNSA. The CDR3 reads CASSLFGGSETQYF. The CDR3 region has the DNA TGTGCCAGCAGCTTATTTGGGGGATCGGAGACCCAGTACTTC.